One TCR beta chain is described in this entry. Its antigen is undetermined. This entry belongs to a study of monozygotic twins with inflammatory bowel disease. The template-switching step introduced UMIs that carried a 6-nucleotide sample barcode. TCRalpha and TCRbeta cDNA went through nested PCRs of about 15 and 9 cycles, two in total. TCRdb reprocessed the 5' RACE reads and reports one entry per CDR3 protein, with no DNA. The sample yields 400,000 to 500,000 distinct CDR3 sequences, of which the top ten take up under 3%. This CDR3 has 15 amino acids. Looked up from germline, CDR1 is LNHNV and CDR2 is YYDKDF (reference sequence). Findings and caveats of the study: Compared with healthy twins, IBD patients shared fewer clonotypes with others, especially with disease activity. Possibly reflecting limited power, no difference in repertoire similarity was found between concordant and discordant twins.

Sequenced: blood. The source is a human donor with ulcerative colitis or Crohn's disease, or a healthy co-twin of an affected twin (not recorded which). V is TRBV15 and J is TRBJ2-3; TCRdb's D call, TRBD1, is unchecked because there is no DNA. The CDR3: CATSGTGEPTDTQYF.